A single sample gave rise to the 21 T cell receptor beta chains below, sequenced in a study of OX40 agonist ivuxolimab in advanced cancers. Assay used: immunoSEQ multiplex PCR; TCRdb lists only in-frame clones, some missing. The repertoire holds 40,000 to 45,000 clones, with 70% to 90% as singletons. Specimen: CD4+ or CD8+ T cells sorted from blood, collected in a trial of the OX40 agonist ivuxolimab. All receptors come from an adult with an advanced solid tumor such as melanoma, head and neck, liver or kidney cancer.

This clone came up a few times. This chain uses TRBV7-2 with TRBJ2-7; TRBD2 is a possible D gene (6 bases). The germline CDR1 and CDR2 sequences are SGHTA and FQGNSA. Between the trimmed V and J ends, which lost 5 bases and 3 bases, there was a span of 17 bases. CDR3 length equals 15 residues. The CDR3 loop is CASSRWTNGNYEQYF. The CDR3 region has the DNA TGTGCCAGCAGCCGCTGGACTAATGGGAACTACGAGCAGTACTTC.

Turning to this clone: At one boundary the junction diverges from the germline segment, which might be a read error. This chain connects TRBV18 to TRBJ2-7; 16 nucleotides align to TRBD2. The CDR3 loop spans 14 amino acids. Germline values: CDR1 KGHSH, CDR2 LQKENI. CDR3 residues: CASSPLGLAGGHHF. The DNA for the CDR3 is TGTGCCAGCTCACCACTGGGACTAGCGGGAGGGCACCACTTC.

This clone was recorded only once. V is TRBV4-1 and J is TRBJ2-7; D is unclear. From germline, CDR1 is MGHRA and CDR2 YSYEKL. V was pared by 5 bases and J by 6 bases, with 11 bases between. The CDR3 runs 12 residues. CDR3 sequence: CASSGRLGEQYF. In DNA form, the CDR3 reads TGCGCCAGCAGCGGACGATTGGGCGAGCAGTACTTC.

This clone has a handful of counts. The chain joins TRBV19 to TRBJ1-1; 8 bases fit TRBD1. Germline-derived CDR1 and CDR2 are LNHDA and SQIVND (reference sequence). The length of the CDR3 is 15 residues. V was pared by 3 bases and J by 4 bases, with 7 bases of the junction left unmatched. As DNA, the CDR3 is TGTGCCAGTAGTATGGGCCAGGGGGCTCTCACTGAAGCTTTCTTT. Its translation is CASSMGQGALTEAFF.

This sequence joins TRBV7-6 and TRBJ2-1; D unresolved. Deletions cut 5 bases from V and 8 bases from J, with 10 bases between. CDR1 is SGHVS and CDR2 is FNYEAQ in the germline V gene. The length of the CDR3 is 12 residues. In DNA, the CDR3 is TGTGCCAGCAGCCGGGTTAGGGATGAGCAGTTCTTC. This translates into CASSRVRDEQFF.

The chain employs TRBV6-1 and TRBJ2-3; 7 positions match TRBD2. This CDR3 is 16 amino acids long. Unmatched junction bases numbered 4, after V lost 1 base and J lost 0 bases. The germline gives CDR1 MNHNS, CDR2 SASEGT. CDR3: CASSEVGGRSTDTQYF. CDR3 sequence (DNA): TGTGCCAGCAGTGAAGTGGGCGGGAGAAGCACAGATACGCAGTATTTT.

This chain links TRBV5-6 with TRBJ2-1, with 9 bases lining up with TRBD2. Germline CDR1 is SGHDT and CDR2 is YYEEEE. With V trimmed by 4 bases and J by 7 bases, 9 bases remained unmatched. The CDR3 sequence is 15 residues long. The CDR3 DNA reads as TGTGCCAGCAGCCCGTTCCTAGCGGGACGTAATGAGCAGTTCTTC. This codes for CASSPFLAGRNEQFF.

The chain joins TRBV28 to TRBJ2-4; 9 bases agree with TRBD2. J gave up 1 base and V 7 bases, and 8 bases lay outside the gene matches. This CDR3 contains 16 residues. The germline V gene encodes CDR1 MDHEN and CDR2 SYDVKM. CDR3 in amino acids: CASNSGGGAAKNIQYF. CDR3 DNA sequence: TGTGCCAGCAACTCCGGCGGGGGGGCGGCCAAAAACATTCAGTACTTC.

V is TRBV18 and J is TRBJ1-1, with D perhaps matching TRBD1 (6 bases). Germline loops: CDR1 KGHSH, CDR2 LQKENI. The CDR3 has 15 residues. Trimming removed 3 bases from V and 1 base from J, with 12 bases in between. The CDR3 DNA follows: TGTGCCAGCTCACCTAGCGAACAGGGGAACACTGAAGCTTTCTTT. It specifies CASSPSEQGNTEAFF.

V gene TRBV4-2 combines with J gene TRBJ1-6; 8 bases are shared with TRBD1. J gave up 7 bases and V 4 bases, and 9 bases lay outside the gene matches. This CDR3 is built from 16 residues. Germline V gene sequence: CDR1 LGHNA, CDR2 YNFKEQ. In DNA, the CDR3 is TGTGCCAGCAGCCGGGGAGGGCAGGGGGCGAATTCACCCCTCCACTTT. Encoded protein: CASSRGGQGANSPLHF.

V and J are TRBV28 and TRBJ1-6, with D unresolved. Germline lookup yields CDR1 MDHEN and CDR2 SYDVKM. With 3 bases removed from V and 4 bases from J, the gap between germline ends came to 13 bases. The CDR3 runs to 16 residues. The CDR3 bases are TGTGCCAGCAGTTTGGTCAGTTACGGATATAATTCACCCCTCCACTTT. It codes for CASSLVSYGYNSPLHF.

The chain employs TRBV28 and TRBJ1-5, with TRBD1 matching over 7 bases. Germline V gene data show CDR1 as MDHEN and CDR2 as SYDVKM. J lost 11 bases, V lost 6 bases, and 10 bases had no gene match. The length of the CDR3 is 13 residues. CDR3 sequence (DNA): TGTGCCAGCAGAGAGGGGGCCCTGTTGGCCCAGCATTTT. Protein sequence: CASREGALLAQHF.

This chain joins TRBV18 and TRBJ1-1; D may be TRBD1 (5 bases). V was shortened by 2 bases and J by 1 base, with 11 bases between the two germline ends. Germline V gives CDR1 KGHSH, CDR2 LQKENI. The CDR3 consists of 15 residues. CDR3 protein: CASSPIAGGNTEAFF. DNA of the CDR3: TGTGCCAGCTCACCAATAGCGGGGGGGAACACTGAAGCTTTCTTT.

V gene TRBV18 combines with J gene TRBJ2-7; the match to TRBD2 covers 9 bases. Per germline, CDR1 KGHSH and CDR2 LQKENI. There are 15 residues in the CDR3. J was trimmed by 4 bases and V by 3 bases; bases with no gene match: 7. CDR3 in DNA: TGTGCCAGCTCACCGGTTGCGGGAGGGCCTTACGAGCAGTACTTC. This gives the protein CASSPVAGGPYEQYF.

The J gene is TRBJ1-5, the V gene TRBV27; 8 nucleotides match TRBD1. CDR3 size: 14 residues. The V and J ends lost 4 bases and 5 bases, in that order; junction bases with no gene match: 4. CDR1 and CDR2 (germline): MNHEY, SMNVEV (reference sequence). As DNA, the CDR3 is TGTGCCAGCAGTTCGACAGGGGTAGATCAGCCCCAGCATTTT. Translating it yields CASSSTGVDQPQHF.

The V gene is TRBV27, the J gene TRBJ2-5; TRBD2 matches at 14 bases. This CDR3 is 16 amino acids long. Unmatched junction bases numbered 13, after V lost 6 bases and J lost 10 bases. Germline CDR1 is MNHEY and CDR2 is SMNVEV (reference sequence). CDR3 nucleotides: TGTGCCAGCAGCGCTCCACCGGGACTAGCGGGAGTGCGCCAGTACTTC. Translation gives CASSAPPGLAGVRQYF.

The chain is built from TRBV2 and TRBJ1-1; D gene ambiguous. CDR1 and CDR2 (germline): SNHLY, FYNNEI. CDR3 length: 12 amino acids. The V end lost 4 bases, the J end lost 7 bases, and 10 bases lay between the germline ends. The DNA for the CDR3 is TGTGCCAGCAGTGTTGGCGGCCTTGAAGCTTTCTTT. This gives the protein CASSVGGLEAFF. The full variable domain, in which reference TRBV2 and TRBJ1-1 provide the parts outside the CDR3, is EPEVTQTPSHQVTQMGQEVILRCVPISNHLYFYWYRQILGQKVEFLVSFYNNEISEKSEIFDDQFSVERPDGSNFTLKIRSTKLEDSAMYFCASSVGGLEAFFGQGTRLTVV.

The chain uses TRBV6-6 and TRBJ2-3; maybe TRBD2 (6 bases). Germline lookup yields CDR1 MNHNY and CDR2 SVGAGI (reference sequence). Trimming took 10 bases from V and 4 from J, leaving 18 bases between them. The CDR3 has 14 amino acids. CDR3 bases: TGTGCCACACAGTTATCGGGAGCGGCAGATACGCAGTATTTT. Its protein is CATQLSGAADTQYF.

The rearrangement links TRBV5-6 to TRBJ1-6, with 8 bases identical to TRBD1. V lost 2 bases to trimming and J lost 10 bases; unmatched junction nucleotides: 2. There are 13 residues in the CDR3. The germline V gene encodes CDR1 SGHDT and CDR2 YYEEEE. CDR3 nucleotides: TGTGCCAGCAGCTTAGACAGGGGCTCACCCCTCCACTTT. It yields the protein CASSLDRGSPLHF.

This rearrangement joins TRBV11-2 to TRBJ2-7; 8 nucleotides line up with TRBD2. The trim removed 5 bases at V and 2 bases at J, leaving 11 bases unmatched. This CDR3 is 16 amino acids long. CDR1 is SGHAT, CDR2 FQNNGV, per germline. The CDR3 loop reads CASSPIGTSPPYEQYF. In DNA, the CDR3 is TGTGCCAGCAGCCCCATTGGGACTAGTCCCCCCTACGAGCAGTACTTC.

The chain employs TRBV25-1 and TRBJ2-7; the match to TRBD1 covers 8 bases. CDR1 is MGHDK, CDR2 SYGVNS, per germline. The CDR3 is made up of 13 amino acids. Trimming removed 8 bases from V and 0 bases from J; junction bases left unmatched: 3. The CDR3 DNA reads as TGTGCCAGCCCGGGGACAGGCTCCTACGAGCAGTACTTC. Residues: CASPGTGSYEQYF.